Shown below are 7 T cell receptor beta chains from a single sample sequenced in a study of monozygotic twins with cystic fibrosis. Profiling relied on immunoSEQ multiplex PCR, and the TCRdb table lists in-frame clones only, not all of them. The sample includes fewer than 30,000 clones, 96% of them seen just once. The sample was blood. The receptors here all came from a girl aged 2-10 years with cystic fibrosis.

The genes are TRBV4-2 and TRBJ2-1, with 11 bases fitting TRBD2. V trimming: 4 bases; J trimming: 7 bases; junction bases outside the gene matches: 3. The CDR3 runs 14 residues. Germline assignment: CDR1 LGHNA and CDR2 YNFKEQ. The CDR3 reads CASSLAGGPNEQFF. The CDR3 region has the DNA TGTGCCAGCAGCCTAGCGGGAGGGCCTAATGAGCAGTTCTTC.

The chain has TRBV7-9 and TRBJ2-7, with D hard to call. The length of the CDR3 is 12 residues. CDR1 SEHNR and CDR2 FQNEAQ come from the germline V gene (reference sequence). Trimming took 6 bases from V and 1 from J, leaving 7 bases between them. CDR3 bases: TGTGCCAGCAGTCTCGGATCCTACGAGCAGTACTTC. It is translated as CASSLGSYEQYF.

The chain carries TRBV5-1 and TRBJ2-3; no clear D gene. The CDR3 loop spans 11 amino acids. Germline CDR1 is SGHRS and CDR2 is YFSETQ. Trimming cost V 2 bases and J 6 bases, with 4 bases left between them. CDR3 protein: CASSFQDTQYF. Here the CDR3 DNA reads TGCGCCAGCAGCTTTCAGGATACGCAGTATTTT. Looking up the rest from reference TRBV5-1 and TRBJ2-3 gives the full variable domain: KAGVTQTPRYLIKTRGQQVTLSCSPISGHRSVSWYQQTPGQGLQFLFEYFSETQRNKGNFPGRFSGRQFSNSRSEMNVSTLELGDSALYLCASSFQDTQYFGPGTRLTVL.

V is TRBV5-1 and J is TRBJ2-3, with D possibly being TRBD2 (6 bases). Germline V gene data show CDR1 as SGHRS and CDR2 as YFSETQ. This CDR3 has 17 amino acids. With 0 bases removed from V and 8 bases from J, the gap between germline ends came to 22 bases. The CDR3 DNA follows: TGCGCCAGCAGCTTGGGGTCTAGCGCTCTAAAAGACAGTACGCAGTATTTT. Translated: CASSLGSSALKDSTQYF.

The J gene is TRBJ1-1, the V gene TRBV4-1; maybe TRBD1 (5 bases). V was cut by 0 bases and J by 4 bases, with 6 bases left in between. Germline CDR1 and CDR2: MGHRA and YSYEKL. The CDR3 has 13 amino acids. The CDR3 DNA reads TGCGCCAGCAGCCAAGATGGGGGCACTGAAGCTTTCTTT. Encoded protein: CASSQDGGTEAFF.

The sample holds one count of this clone. The CDR3 sequence is CASSSLGPLPLQFF. DNA for the CDR3: TGTGCCAGCAGTTCCCTCGGTCCGCTACCGCTACAGTTCTTC. The rearrangement joins TRBV27 to TRBJ2-1; D uncertain. V dropped 4 bases and J dropped 13 bases, with 20 bases sitting between them. CDR1 is MNHEY and CDR2 is SMNVEV in the germline V gene (reference sequence). This CDR3 spans 14 amino acids.

In nucleotides, the CDR3 is TGTGCCTGCCCCGGAGGGGGTGATGAGCAGTTCTTC. Translating gives CACPGGGDEQFF. V is TRBV30 and J is TRBJ2-1; perhaps D is TRBD1 or TRBD2 (6 bases each). The germline CDR1 and CDR2 sequences are GTSNPN and SVGIG (reference sequence). This CDR3 region has 12 residues. With 6 bases removed from V and 8 bases from J, the gap between germline ends came to 14 bases.